The T cell receptor beta chain described here comes from a study of read filtering for tumor transcriptome and immune sequencing. In the study overall: The cohort had roughly 17 men and approximately 14 women aged roughly 40 to 80, mean about 70 years.

There are many counts of this clonotype. Its antigen remains unidentified. This CDR3 region has 14 residues. The trim removed 5 bases at V and 11 bases at J, leaving 10 bases unmatched. Looked up from germline, CDR1 is MDHEN and CDR2 is SYDVKM. This library used 300 to 500 ng RNA and molecular barcoded adaptors spanning alpha/delta and beta/gamma chains. MiXCR, run by TCRdb on the reads, gives a single entry per CDR3 protein. The table has fewer than 90,000 distinct CDR3 sequences, around 12% seen once; the top ten hold under 15%. Study-level findings and limits: Sorted CD138-negative bone marrow cells were not purified T cells. IR-seq captured clonotypes deeper and more reliably than RNA-seq.

The specimen sequenced was a population of CD138-negative cells sorted from bone marrow. The origin of this receptor is a donor at least 40 years old with multiple myeloma. V and J are TRBV28 and TRBJ2-2; 8 positions agree with TRBD1. DNA of the CDR3: TGTGCCAGCAGTACCACAGGGGGGCCACGTGAGCTGTTTTTT. Encoded protein: CASSTTGGPRELFF. Supplemented by reference TRBV28 and TRBJ2-2, the full variable domain reads DVKVTQSSRYLVKRTGEKVFLECVQDMDHENMFWYRQDPGLGLRLIYFSYDVKMKEKGDIPEGYSVSREKKERFSLILESASTNQTSMYLCASSTTGGPRELFFGEGSRLTVL.